This TCR beta chain was captured in a study of patients and donors after allogeneic stem cell transplantation (dated by TCRdb to 2018 to 2021). Sequences SEHNR (CDR1) and FQNEAQ (CDR2) are obtained from the germline V gene (reference sequence). The CDR3 starts with the cysteine, ends with the phenylalanine, and has 15 residues. The sequence is cut down to CDR3 DNA, 45 bases in frame from base 1. The V end gives up 5 bases and the J end 8 bases, leaving 12 bases in the junction not matched to a gene. Library generation was performed with RT-PCR. The listed sequencing device is NextSeq 550. The public sequencing data were trimmed at Q25 with fastp and processed into clonotypes with MiXCR by TCRdb, which kept only in-frame beta chains. CDR3 protein duplicates are merged, each entry listing the most common genes and DNA. Recorded for this sample are roughly 880,000 distinct CDR3 sequences; about a sixth of them occurred a single time. Of the sample, roughly 6% falls within the top ten clones.

Points on this clonotype: Its antigen is not yet known. Base qualities are not at hand, and no much larger clone is one base apart.

Rearrangement joined TRBV7-9 to TRBJ2-1, and 7 junctional nucleotides match TRBD1. The sample comprised blood, either unsorted or a sorted T cell fraction (not recorded which). The clonotype was recovered from a human donor who was either an allogeneic HSCT recipient or a stem cell or donor lymphocyte infusion donor (not recorded which). It is not recorded whose cells these are; they may come from a transplant donor. In nucleotide form, the sequence is TGTGCCAGCAGCGGGTACAGGGGACCGACCGATGAGCAGTTCTTC. Translated, it reads CASSGYRGPTDEQFF.